The sequence of this TCR beta chain was determined in a study of blood T cell repertoires in COVID-19. Study context: Nucleic acid was either cDNA or gDNA, and it came from T cells, B-cell-depleted T cells, or PBMCs.

Authors' processing steps: By means of reference gene primer amplification, nucleated cell counts were estimated. Generated by immunoSEQ multiplex PCR, the TCRdb table keeps only in-frame clones and is missing some. The D gene and trimming were derived from the DNA, and the V and J assignments and clone size from that table. Altogether more than 300,000 clones are present, over 85% being singletons, with the ten largest covering over 9%. Across 20 to 25 US areas, participants ranged in age from about 18 to 100 years. Allocation to cohorts depended on clinical history reported by the participants. Unmatched junction bases numbered 12, after V lost 5 bases and J lost 7 bases. Germline V lookup: CDR1 MNHEY, CDR2 SVGAGI. The CDR3 spans 15 residues.

The sequence derives from a woman aged 30 to 39 who had recovered from COVID-19. The rearrangement uses TRBV6-5 and TRBJ1-2; 8 bases align to TRBD1. The source material was PBMCs or T cells enriched from blood (not recorded which). CDR3 sequence (DNA): TGTGCCAGCAGTAGGACAGGGTACGTCCGACCTGGCTACACCTTC. Protein: CASSRTGYVRPGYTF.